Below are 25 T cell receptor beta chains sequenced from a single sample in a study of blood T cell repertoires in COVID-19. Assay: immunoSEQ multiplex PCR; the TCRdb copy retains only in-frame clones and omits some. The sample lists 150,000 to 200,000 clones, 81% occurring once. The sample comprised peripheral blood. The receptors stem from a man aged 55 to 70 with active or convalescent COVID-19.

The chain employs TRBV7-6 and TRBJ1-2; perhaps TRBD1 as D (5 bases). V lost 5 bases to trimming and J lost 4 bases, with 11 bases between them. Germline values: CDR1 SGHVS, CDR2 FNYEAQ. The CDR3 loop spans 13 amino acids. The DNA of the CDR3 is TGTGCCAGCAGCCAACCCCAGGGCTATGGCTACACCTTC. This codes for CASSQPQGYGYTF. Variable domain in full (rest from reference TRBV7-6 and TRBJ1-2): GAGVSQSPRYKVTKRGQDVALRCDPISGHVSLYWYRQALGQGPEFLTYFNYEAQQDKSGLPNDRFSAERPEGSISTLTIQRTEQRDSAMYRCASSQPQGYGYTFGSGTRLTVV.

This clone came up once. The J gene is TRBJ2-7, the V gene TRBV3-1 (or the pseudogene TRBV3-2), with D possibly matching TRBD1 (5 bases). Per germline, CDR1 LGHDT and CDR2 YNNKEL (reference sequence). V gave up 5 bases and J gave up 0 bases, with 17 bases separating them. The CDR3 runs 16 residues. The CDR3 DNA reads TGTGCCAGCAGCAAAAGATGGGGCGTCAGCTCCTACGAGCAGTACTTC. This gives the protein CASSKRWGVSSYEQYF.

This clone has a handful of counts. In nucleotides, the CDR3 is TGTGCCAGCAAGGGCACAGGGGGCGGAGAGACCCAGTACTTC. Translating gives CASKGTGGGETQYF. V is TRBV2 and J is TRBJ2-5; 9 nucleotides agree with TRBD1. The CDR3 consists of 14 residues. V shed 7 bases and J 4 bases; nucleotides not matched to a gene: 7. The germline gives CDR1 SNHLY, CDR2 FYNNEI. Drawing the rest from reference TRBV2 and TRBJ2-5, the complete variable domain is EPEVTQTPSHQVTQMGQEVILRCVPISNHLYFYWYRQILGQKVEFLVSFYNNEISEKSEIFDDQFSVERPDGSNFTLKIRSTKLEDSAMYFCASKGTGGGETQYFGPGTRLLVL.

The chain links TRBV5-4 to TRBJ2-5; tentatively, D is TRBD2 (6 bases). V was clipped by 4 bases and J by 4 bases, with 14 bases between them. Looked up from germline, CDR1 is SGHNT and CDR2 is YYREEE (reference sequence). This CDR3 is 14 amino acids long. The CDR3 DNA is TGTGCCAGCAGCGACCCGGGGGTCCCAGAGACCCAGTACTTC. It encodes CASSDPGVPETQYF.

The V call is TRBV4-1, the J call TRBJ2-7; D might be TRBD1 (6 bases). Trimming left V 1 base short and J 5 bases short, with 15 bases between. Germline values: CDR1 MGHRA, CDR2 YSYEKL. The CDR3 extends over 15 amino acids. DNA of the CDR3: TGCGCCAGCAGCCAAGCGAACAGGGCGAAGGACGAGCAGTACTTC. This codes for CASSQANRAKDEQYF.

The V gene is TRBV3-1 (or the pseudogene TRBV3-2), the J gene TRBJ2-1; TRBD2 is a possible D gene (5 bases). V was pared by 6 bases and J by 0 bases, with 12 bases between. This CDR3 has 15 residues. Germline CDR1 is LGHDT and CDR2 is YNNKEL (reference sequence). The CDR3 sequence is CASSPTRSSYNEQFF. The CDR3 DNA reads as TGTGCCAGCAGTCCTACTAGGAGCTCCTACAATGAGCAGTTCTTC.

This chain connects TRBV6-5 to TRBJ1-6; 9 bases fit TRBD1. This CDR3 spans 13 amino acids. Germline lookup yields CDR1 MNHEY and CDR2 SVGAGI. Germline trimming cut 8 bases from V and 9 bases from J; bases unmatched to any gene: 5. The CDR3 reads CASGTGYGSPLHF. DNA for the CDR3: TGTGCCAGCGGGACAGGGTACGGTTCACCCCTCCACTTT.

This sequence joins TRBV3-1 (or the pseudogene TRBV3-2) and TRBJ1-2; 9 bases line up with TRBD1. V lost 4 bases and J lost 8; bases outside the gene matches: 14. The V gene's germline CDR1 is LGHDT and CDR2 YNNKEL (reference sequence). The CDR3 covers 16 residues. The CDR3 loop is CASSPLPGQGERGYTF. Here the CDR3 DNA reads TGTGCCAGCAGCCCCCTCCCGGGACAGGGCGAGAGGGGCTACACCTTC.

The CDR3 protein is CATSPGLAGVNTGELFF. In DNA form, the CDR3 reads TGTGCCACCAGTCCGGGACTAGCGGGGGTGAACACCGGGGAGCTGTTTTTT. V is TRBV15 and J is TRBJ2-2; 14 bases line up with TRBD2. Germline CDR1 reads LNHNV; CDR2 reads YYDKDF (reference sequence). This CDR3 has 17 residues. The trim removed 6 bases at V and 1 base at J, leaving 4 bases unmatched.

This chain uses TRBV9 with TRBJ1-1; 7 positions match TRBD1. CDR3 length equals 15 residues. V gave up 0 bases and J gave up 1 base; unmatched junction bases: 3. From germline, CDR1 is SGDLS and CDR2 YYNGEE. DNA for the CDR3: TGTGCCAGCAGCGTAGTAGCAGGGGGGAACACTGAAGCTTTCTTT. It yields the protein CASSVVAGGNTEAFF.

This clone showed up just a few times. The V call is TRBV7-9, the J call TRBJ1-2; no clear D. The V and J ends lost 1 base and 0 bases respectively, with 6 bases between them. This CDR3 contains 14 residues. CDR1 is SEHNR, CDR2 FQNEAQ, per germline (reference sequence). The CDR3 DNA reads TGTGCCAGCAGCTTAGTAGCAGCTAACTATGGCTACACCTTC. This translates into CASSLVAANYGYTF.

V usage is TRBV5-1 and J usage is TRBJ1-6; a possible D gene is TRBD1 (5 bases). The CDR3 has 15 residues. Germline V gene sequence: CDR1 SGHRS, CDR2 YFSETQ. V gave up 2 bases and J gave up 6 bases, with 12 bases separating them. The CDR3 DNA reads TGCGCCAGCAGCTTAGCAGGGATCGGTAATTCACCCCTCCACTTT. Translating it yields CASSLAGIGNSPLHF.

The rearrangement links TRBV7-2 to TRBJ2-7, with 8 bases lining up with TRBD1. The V segment lost 5 bases and the J segment 4 bases; nucleotides outside the gene matches: 4. The length of the CDR3 is 13 residues. Germline V lookup: CDR1 SGHTA, CDR2 FQGNSA. The CDR3 coding sequence is TGTGCCAGCAGCCGGGACAGGACTTACGAGCAGTACTTC. Protein product: CASSRDRTYEQYF.

This rearrangement joins TRBV5-4 to TRBJ2-5; perhaps TRBD1 as D (6 bases). This CDR3 has 14 residues. V was trimmed by 0 bases and J by 3 bases, leaving 9 bases between them. In germline, CDR1 is SGHNT, CDR2 YYREEE (reference sequence). The CDR3 protein is CASSLARTEETQYF. The CDR3 DNA reads TGTGCCAGCAGCTTGGCGCGGACAGAAGAGACCCAGTACTTC.

Points on this clone: This same CDR3 is encoded by further DNA sequences in the sample. The J gene is TRBJ1-6, the V gene TRBV5-1, with a possible D match to TRBD1 (6 bases). Germline values: CDR1 SGHRS, CDR2 YFSETQ. Trimming left V 0 bases short and J 7 bases short, with 8 bases between. This CDR3 contains 14 residues. CDR3 sequence reads: CASSLGQGNSPLHF. DNA for the CDR3: TGCGCCAGCAGCTTGGGGCAGGGGAATTCACCCCTCCACTTT.

The gene calls are TRBV4-1 and TRBJ1-1; 11 nucleotides agree with TRBD1. The germline V gene has CDR1 MGHRA and CDR2 YSYEKL. J lost 6 bases, V lost 6 bases, and 6 bases had no gene match. The CDR3 spans 14 residues. The CDR3 loop is CASSLGQGGAEAFF. CDR3 DNA sequence: TGCGCCAGCAGTCTGGGACAGGGGGGGGCTGAAGCTTTCTTT.

The chain joins TRBV6-5 to TRBJ2-1; D is uncertain. Between the trimmed V and J ends, which lost 7 bases and 9 bases, there was a span of 13 bases. The CDR3 consists of 12 residues. Germline V gives CDR1 MNHEY, CDR2 SVGAGI. The CDR3, as DNA: TGTGCCAGCAACTTCCCCGCCCCTGAGCAGTTCTTC. As protein: CASNFPAPEQFF.

The chain uses TRBV21-1 and TRBJ1-4; the table's D call TRBD1 went unverified against the DNA. TRBV21-1 is shown as a pseudogene. There are 19 residues in the CDR3. CDR3 DNA: TGTGCCAGCAGCAAAGTTGGGACAGGGGGCTGGGGAACTAATGAAAAACTGTTTTTT. Its protein is CASSKVGTGGWGTNEKLFF.

The V gene is TRBV19, the J gene TRBJ1-6, with TRBD1 matching over 8 bases. Germline CDR1 is LNHDA and CDR2 is SQIVND (reference sequence). The length of the CDR3 is 15 residues. V dropped 3 bases and J dropped 8; count of bases not matched to a gene: 6. Written as DNA, the CDR3 is TGTGCCAGTAGTATGTACGGGACAGGTGATTCACCCCTCCACTTT. This gives the protein CASSMYGTGDSPLHF.

This rearrangement joins TRBV10-3 to TRBJ2-7, with D perhaps matching TRBD1 (5 bases). The V gene's germline CDR1 is ENHRY and CDR2 SYGVKD. V lost 5 bases and J lost 5, with 16 bases in between. The CDR3 is 14 amino acids. Here the CDR3 reads CAISHGARLHEQYF. CDR3 DNA sequence: TGTGCCATCAGTCATGGGGCGCGATTGCACGAGCAGTACTTC.

The V and J genes are TRBV7-9 and TRBJ2-5, with TRBD2 identical over 8 bases. CDR1 and CDR2 from the germline V gene are SEHNR and FQNEAQ (reference sequence). Unmatched junction bases numbered 7, after V lost 5 bases and J lost 2 bases. CDR3 size: 15 residues. The CDR3 here is CASSPFGGVQETQYF. The CDR3 nucleotides read TGTGCCAGCAGCCCGTTCGGGGGGGTACAAGAGACCCAGTACTTC. Combining the CDR3 with reference TRBV7-9 and TRBJ2-5 gives the whole variable domain DTGVSQNPRHKITKRGQNVTFRCDPISEHNRLYWYRQTLGQGPEFLTYFQNEAQLEKSRLLSDRFSAERPKGSFSTLEIQRTEQGDSAMYLCASSPFGGVQETQYFGPGTRLLVL.

CDR3: CASSIGTSGRARTGELFF. CDR3 coding DNA: TGTGCCAGCAGCATTGGGACTAGCGGGAGGGCGAGAACCGGGGAGCTGTTTTTT. The chain carries TRBV13 and TRBJ2-2, with 16 bases lining up with TRBD2. In germline, CDR1 is PRHDT, CDR2 FYEKMQ (reference sequence). Trimming took 5 bases from V and 5 from J; bases not matched to a gene: 8. CDR3 length: 18 amino acids.

The CDR3 sequence: CATSRGGGREETQYF. The CDR3 DNA reads as TGTGCCACCAGCAGAGGCGGGGGGCGCGAGGAGACCCAGTACTTC. V usage is TRBV15 and J usage is TRBJ2-5; 8 nucleotides match TRBD2. CDR1 is LNHNV, CDR2 YYDKDF, per germline (reference sequence). V lost 1 base and J lost 5; bases outside the gene matches: 6. This CDR3 has 15 amino acids.

The sample holds a few counts of this clone. The rearrangement joins TRBV5-4 to TRBJ2-7; D is unresolved. Trimming left V 2 bases short and J 3 bases short, with 6 bases between. Germline V CDR1 and CDR2: SGHNT, YYREEE (reference sequence). The CDR3 is 12 residues long. CDR3: CASSLEHYEQYF. CDR3 DNA sequence: TGTGCCAGCAGCTTAGAGCACTACGAGCAGTACTTC.

The rearrangement uses TRBV18 and TRBJ2-1; 13 bases match TRBD2. V was pared by 3 bases and J by 4 bases, with 12 bases of the junction left unmatched. CDR3 length equals 19 residues. Germline CDR1 is KGHSH and CDR2 is LQKENI. In nucleotides, the CDR3 is TGTGCCAGCTCACCCCAAAGACTAGCGGGAGGCCCCAAATACAATGAGCAGTTCTTC. Protein: CASSPQRLAGGPKYNEQFF. Complete variable domain (other parts from reference TRBV18 and TRBJ2-1): NAGVMQNPRHLVRRRGQEARLRCSPMKGHSHVYWYRQLPEEGLKFMVYLQKENIIDESGMPKERFSAEFPKEGPSILRIQQVVRGDSAAYFCASSPQRLAGGPKYNEQFFGPGTRLTVL.